This T cell receptor beta chain is from a study of cytomegalovirus exposure and HLA in healthy donors. The CDR3 runs to 14 residues. Trimming removed 7 bases at V and 1 base at J, with 13 bases between. Germline CDR1 is SNHLY and CDR2 is FYNNEI. Amplification used 60 Vbeta primers and 13 Jbeta primers. The method was immunoSEQ multiplex PCR; TCRdb's version includes in-frame clones alone and lacks a portion of them. In the table there are approximately 130,000 clones, about three quarters of which are singletons. The clonotype comes from a human donor in good health. Sample: PBMCs. This chain joins TRBV2 and TRBJ1-1; D unresolved. The CDR3: CASMGARRNTEAFF. The CDR3 bases are TGTGCCAGCATGGGCGCGAGAAGGAACACTGAAGCTTTCTTT.